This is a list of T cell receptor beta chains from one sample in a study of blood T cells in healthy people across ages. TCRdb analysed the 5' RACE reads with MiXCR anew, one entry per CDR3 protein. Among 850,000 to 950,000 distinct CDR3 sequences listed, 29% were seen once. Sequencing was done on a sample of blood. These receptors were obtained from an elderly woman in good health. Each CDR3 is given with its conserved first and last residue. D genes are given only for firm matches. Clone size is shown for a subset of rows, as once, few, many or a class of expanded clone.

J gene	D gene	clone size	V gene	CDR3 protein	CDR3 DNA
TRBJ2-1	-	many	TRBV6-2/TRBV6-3	CASSYSADPYNEQFF	TGTGCCAGCAGTTACTCGGCAGATCCCTACAATGAGCAGTTCTTC
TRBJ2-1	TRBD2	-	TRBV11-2	CASSPGEGRSYNEQFF	TGTGCCAGCAGCCCTGGGGAGGGACGGTCCTACAATGAGCAGTTCTTC
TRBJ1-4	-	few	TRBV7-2	CASSLGSGRGRTNEKLFF	TGTGCCAGCAGCTTGGGGTCTGGGCGGGGTCGTACTAATGAAAAACTGTTTTTT
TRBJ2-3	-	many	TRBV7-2	CASSLSYSTRSDTQYF	TGTGCCAGCAGCTTAAGTTATTCGACACGCTCAGATACGCAGTATTTT
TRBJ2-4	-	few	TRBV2	CASSATGKTKNIQYF	TGTGCCAGCAGTGCCACCGGGAAGACCAAAAACATTCAGTACTTC
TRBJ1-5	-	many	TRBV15	CATSRESGGGQPQHF	TGTGCCACCAGCAGAGAATCTGGGGGAGGTCAGCCCCAGCATTTT
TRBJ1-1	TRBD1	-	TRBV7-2	CASSSVKGAGTEAFF	TGTGCCAGCAGCTCCGTTAAGGGGGCTGGGACTGAAGCTTTCTTT
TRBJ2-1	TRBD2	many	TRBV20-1	CSASRTLLAGEQFF	TGCAGTGCTAGTCGGACGTTATTAGCGGGGGAGCAGTTCTTC
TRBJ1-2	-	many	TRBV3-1	CASSQLQGGHGYTF	TGTGCCAGCAGCCAACTACAGGGCGGGCATGGCTACACCTTC
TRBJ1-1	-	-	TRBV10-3	CAISESFQGPEAFF	TGTGCCATCAGTGAGTCATTTCAGGGGCCTGAAGCTTTCTTT
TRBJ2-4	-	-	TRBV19	CASRLSNIQYF	TGTGCCAGTAGATTGTCGAACATTCAGTACTTC
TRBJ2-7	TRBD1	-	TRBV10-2	CASSLEGQGGIYEQYF	TGCGCCAGCAGCTTGGAGGGACAGGGGGGGATCTACGAGCAGTACTTC
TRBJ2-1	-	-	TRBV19	CASSPQVQKFNNEQFF	TGTGCCAGTAGCCCTCAAGTCCAGAAATTTAACAATGAGCAGTTCTTC
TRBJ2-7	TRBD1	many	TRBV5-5	CASSTDRDSPYEQYF	TGTGCCAGCAGCACAGACCGGGACAGCCCCTACGAGCAGTACTTC
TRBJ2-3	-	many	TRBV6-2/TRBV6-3	CASSYLQGKRTDTQYF	TGTGCCAGCAGCTATCTACAGGGAAAGAGGACAGATACGCAGTATTTT
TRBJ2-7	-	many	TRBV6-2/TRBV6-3	CASKHLTGIYEQYF	TGTGCCAGCAAACACCTAACAGGGATCTACGAGCAGTACTTC
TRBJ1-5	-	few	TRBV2	CASMTDRFDQPQHF	TGTGCCAGCATGACTGACAGGTTTGATCAGCCCCAGCATTTT
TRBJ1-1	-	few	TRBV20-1	CSARDLTRNEAFF	TGCAGTGCTAGAGATTTGACGCGGAATGAAGCTTTCTTT
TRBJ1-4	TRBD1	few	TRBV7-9	CASSRPLQGATNEKLFF	TGTGCCAGCAGCCGCCCCTTACAGGGGGCAACTAATGAAAAACTGTTTTTT
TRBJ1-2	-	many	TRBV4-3	CASSRSSENYGYTF	TGCGCCAGCAGCCGATCCTCCGAGAACTATGGCTACACCTTC
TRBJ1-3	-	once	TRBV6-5	CASRPQGENTIYF	TGTGCCAGCAGGCCTCAGGGCGAAAACACCATATATTTT
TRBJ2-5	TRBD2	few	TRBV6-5	CASSYGSGGGWETQYF	TGTGCCAGCAGTTACGGGAGCGGGGGGGGATGGGAGACCCAGTACTTC
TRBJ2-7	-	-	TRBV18	CASPQPGRSYYEQYF	TGTGCCAGCCCACAGCCGGGGAGAAGTTACTACGAGCAGTACTTC
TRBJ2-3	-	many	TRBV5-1	CASSSDSSTDTQYF	TGCGCCAGCAGCTCGGACTCGAGCACAGATACGCAGTATTTT
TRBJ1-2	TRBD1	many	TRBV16	CASSPTGQGKRGYTF	TGTGCCAGCAGTCCCACGGGACAGGGTAAACGTGGCTACACCTTC
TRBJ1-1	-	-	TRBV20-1	CSARTPLGAGTNTEAFF	TGCAGTGCTAGAACGCCCCTAGGGGCAGGAACGAACACTGAAGCTTTCTTT
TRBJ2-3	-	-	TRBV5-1	CASCLGVGSTDTQYF	TGCGCCAGCTGCTTGGGGGTTGGGAGCACAGATACGCAGTATTTT
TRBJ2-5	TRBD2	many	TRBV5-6	CASSILAGGPRGETQYF	TGTGCCAGCAGCATTTTAGCGGGGGGCCCACGTGGAGAGACCCAGTACTTC
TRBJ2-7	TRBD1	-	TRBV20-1	CSARGRDRLMGEQYF	TGCAGTGCTAGAGGCCGGGACAGGCTGATGGGCGAGCAGTACTTC
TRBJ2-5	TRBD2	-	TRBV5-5	CASSRTSGGAAGETQYF	TGTGCCAGCAGCCGGACTAGCGGGGGGGCCGCAGGAGAGACCCAGTACTTC
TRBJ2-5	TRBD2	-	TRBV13	CASSRRLAGEQETQYF	TGTGCCAGCAGTCGACGACTAGCGGGGGAACAAGAGACCCAGTACTTC
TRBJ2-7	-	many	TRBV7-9	CASSLGTASEQYF	TGTGCCAGCAGCTTAGGGACGGCCTCCGAGCAGTACTTC
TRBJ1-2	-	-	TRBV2	CPSSPQGLGGYTF	TGTCCCAGCAGCCCCCAGGGGCTAGGTGGCTACACCTTC
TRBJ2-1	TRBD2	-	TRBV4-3	CASSQVGRGGGAGNEQFF	TGCGCCAGCAGCCAAGTCGGTCGTGGCGGGGGGGCGGGCAATGAGCAGTTCTTC
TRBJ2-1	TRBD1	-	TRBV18	CASSPLTGSHEQFF	TGTGCCAGCTCACCACTGACAGGGAGTCATGAGCAGTTCTTC
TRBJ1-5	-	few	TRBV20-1	CSAKRGDNQPQHF	TGCAGTGCCAAAAGGGGGGACAATCAGCCCCAGCATTTT
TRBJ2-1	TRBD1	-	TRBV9	CASSVVGTGGYNEQFF	TGTGCCAGCAGCGTAGTCGGGACAGGGGGCTACAATGAGCAGTTCTTC
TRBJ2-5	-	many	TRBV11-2	CASSSGYQETQYF	TGTGCCAGCAGCTCAGGCTACCAAGAGACCCAGTACTTC
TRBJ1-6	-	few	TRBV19	CASSRTASNSPLHF	TGTGCCAGTAGTCGGACAGCTAGTAATTCACCCCTCCACTTT
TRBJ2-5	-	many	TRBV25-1	CASSATGVAETQYF	TGTGCCAGCAGTGCTACGGGGGTGGCGGAGACCCAGTACTTC
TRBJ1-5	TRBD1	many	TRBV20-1	CSARFDEGADQPQHF	TGCAGTGCTCGTTTCGACGAGGGGGCGGATCAGCCCCAGCATTTT
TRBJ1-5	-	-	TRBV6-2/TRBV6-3	CASSSLPRGVDQPQHF	TGTGCCAGCAGTTCGCTGCCGAGGGGGGTGGATCAGCCCCAGCATTTT
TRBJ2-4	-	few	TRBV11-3	CASSSGWDKRYF	TGTGCCAGCAGTTCCGGGTGGGACAAACGGTACTTC
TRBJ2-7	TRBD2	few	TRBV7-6	CASSLGPPTSGARGEQYF	TGTGCCAGCAGCTTAGGCCCGCCAACTAGCGGGGCCCGGGGGGAGCAGTACTTC
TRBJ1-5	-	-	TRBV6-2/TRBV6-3	CASSSPRPNQPQHF	TGTGCCAGCAGTTCCCCGAGGCCCAATCAGCCCCAGCATTTT
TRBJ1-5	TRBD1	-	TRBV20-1	CSATKPGEGAGGNQPQHF	TGCAGTGCTACCAAACCCGGGGAGGGGGCCGGGGGCAATCAGCCCCAGCATTTT
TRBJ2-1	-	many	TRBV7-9	CASSLMQELNEQFF	TGTGCCAGCAGCTTAATGCAGGAACTCAATGAGCAGTTCTTC
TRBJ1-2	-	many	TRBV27	CASSPGLMYGYTF	TGTGCCAGCAGCCCAGGGTTAATGTATGGCTACACCTTC
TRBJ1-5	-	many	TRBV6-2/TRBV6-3	CASSYAWGTRANQPQHF	TGTGCCAGCAGTTACGCGTGGGGGACTAGGGCCAATCAGCCCCAGCATTTT